This T cell receptor (beta chain) appears in the sequencing data of a study of a mutant IDH1 vaccine in newly diagnosed glioma. Looking at the study overall: Across weeks 1, 3, 5, 7, 11, 15, 19 and 23, patients received a vaccination each time, eight in all. Following radiotherapy alone, or alongside temozolomide cycles, vaccination was started after an interval of 4-6 weeks. Treated patients, roughly 62% male and about 38% female, averaged roughly 40 years of age.

The time point denotes: week 11, during vaccination. Every vaccine dose comprised 300 ug of mutant IDH1 20-mer peptide plus topical imiquimod. A word on this clone: The target antigen is unknown.

The CDR3 contains 14 residues. In germline, CDR1 is SGHTA, CDR2 FQGNSA. V lost 5 bases and J lost 6, with 13 bases in between. Repertoires were generated with immunoSEQ multiplex PCR, while TCRdb's copy carries only in-frame clones and drops some. The profile covers around 41,000 clones, with about 83% appearing a single time and about 2% taken by the ten largest. The chain carries TRBV7-2 and TRBJ2-2, with D possibly called TRBD1 or TRBD2 (6 bases each). This sequence originates from a man aged 40-55 years with glioma. The sequenced sample was PBMCs, obtained from a glioma patient whose treatment included an IDH1 peptide vaccine. CDR3 amino acids: CASSTYREAGELFF. The CDR3 nucleotides are TGTGCCAGCAGCACCTACAGGGAGGCCGGGGAGCTGTTTTTT.